The rows below give T cell receptor beta chains drawn from one sample of a study of shared clonotypes between healthy human individuals. Measured with immunoSEQ multiplex PCR; TCRdb has only the in-frame clones, and not every one. This sample has a few million clones, with just under 95% found just once. Input material: naive CD4+ T cells from PBMCs. These receptors came from a man between 18 and 35 years old in good health. Some clones in this sample may be carry-over from other donors' samples. Both conserved end residues are part of each CDR3. Fields, in order: clone size, V gene, J gene, D gene, CDR3 DNA, CDR3 protein. D genes are given only for firm matches. Size is omitted from some rows. Given values are once, few, many or a class for expanded clones.

clone size: .
V gene: TRBV9
J gene: TRBJ2-1
D gene: .
CDR3 DNA: TGTGCCAGCAGCGTTACAGGCAATGAGCAGTTCTTC
CDR3 protein: CASSVTGNEQFF

clone size: .
V gene: TRBV15
J gene: TRBJ2-7
D gene: TRBD1
CDR3 DNA: TGTGCCACCAGCACGGACAGGGGCCGCCTTAGCGAGCAGTACTTC
CDR3 protein: CATSTDRGRLSEQYF

clone size: once
V gene: TRBV4-1
J gene: TRBJ2-3
D gene: .
CDR3 DNA: TGCGCCAGCAGCCAAGATGTCGGGGTAGGAGCAGATACGCAGTATTTT
CDR3 protein: CASSQDVGVGADTQYF

clone size: .
V gene: TRBV18
J gene: TRBJ2-7
D gene: .
CDR3 DNA: TGTGCCAGCTCACCACCGGAGGTAGCCTACGAGCAGTACTTC
CDR3 protein: CASSPPEVAYEQYF

clone size: once
V gene: TRBV10-3
J gene: TRBJ1-2
D gene: TRBD1
CDR3 DNA: TGTGCCATCGGTACAGACAGGGATCGTGGCTACACCTTC
CDR3 protein: CAIGTDRDRGYTF

clone size: .
V gene: TRBV6-1
J gene: TRBJ2-7
D gene: .
CDR3 DNA: TGTGCCAGCAGTGAGGCGTACGAGCAGTACTTC
CDR3 protein: CASSEAYEQYF

clone size: few
V gene: TRBV5-1
J gene: TRBJ2-2
D gene: .
CDR3 DNA: TGCGCCAGCAGCTTCCCCGGAACCGGGGAGCTGTTTTTT
CDR3 protein: CASSFPGTGELFF

clone size: .
V gene: TRBV5-1
J gene: TRBJ2-3
D gene: .
CDR3 DNA: TGCGCCAGCAGCTTGGTGGGGCCCTCCACAGATACGCAGTATTTT
CDR3 protein: CASSLVGPSTDTQYF

clone size: once
V gene: TRBV19
J gene: TRBJ2-5
D gene: .
CDR3 DNA: TGTGCCAGTAGAACGGCGGCAGCTCAAGAGACCCAGTACTTC
CDR3 protein: CASRTAAAQETQYF

clone size: .
V gene: TRBV21-1
J gene: TRBJ2-7
D gene: .
CDR3 DNA: TGTGCCAGCAGCAAAGGGCGGGGCTACGAGCAGTACTTC
CDR3 protein: CASSKGRGYEQYF

clone size: .
V gene: TRBV7-2
J gene: TRBJ2-5
D gene: TRBD1
CDR3 DNA: TGTGCCAGCAGCTTAGGGGGACAGGGGTTTGGGGAGACCCAGTACTTC
CDR3 protein: CASSLGGQGFGETQYF

clone size: .
V gene: TRBV7-3
J gene: TRBJ2-1
D gene: TRBD2
CDR3 DNA: TGTGCCAGCAGCGAAGTTAGCGGGAGCTCCTACAATGAGCAGTTCTTC
CDR3 protein: CASSEVSGSSYNEQFF

clone size: .
V gene: TRBV5-4
J gene: TRBJ2-1
D gene: .
CDR3 DNA: TGTGCCAGCAGCTTAGACTCGAGCTCCTACAATGAGCAGTTCTTC
CDR3 protein: CASSLDSSSYNEQFF

clone size: .
V gene: TRBV7-9
J gene: TRBJ2-1
D gene: TRBD2
CDR3 DNA: TGTGCCAGCAGCTACCCAGGACTAGCGGGAAGGAGCTCCTACAATGAGCAGTTCTTC
CDR3 protein: CASSYPGLAGRSSYNEQFF

clone size: .
V gene: TRBV7-2
J gene: TRBJ1-1
D gene: .
CDR3 DNA: TGTGCCAGCAGCTTTACTCCCATAGGGCAGATGAACACTGAAGCTTTCTTT
CDR3 protein: CASSFTPIGQMNTEAFF

clone size: .
V gene: TRBV2
J gene: TRBJ2-1
D gene: .
CDR3 DNA: TGTGCCAGCAGTCCCGGGACTGGAGACTACAATGAGCAGTTCTTC
CDR3 protein: CASSPGTGDYNEQFF

clone size: .
V gene: TRBV7-7
J gene: TRBJ2-5
D gene: TRBD2
CDR3 DNA: TGTGCCAGCAGCCACGCCACTAGCGGGATAGGGGAGACCCAGTACTTC
CDR3 protein: CASSHATSGIGETQYF

clone size: .
V gene: TRBV6-1
J gene: TRBJ2-2
D gene: TRBD1
CDR3 DNA: TGTGCCAGCAGTGCCGTGACCGGGACAGGGAGCACCGGGGAGCTGTTTTTT
CDR3 protein: CASSAVTGTGSTGELFF

clone size: .
V gene: TRBV19
J gene: TRBJ2-6
D gene: .
CDR3 DNA: TGTGCCAGTAGTCCGGGGGCTGGGGCCAACGTCCTGACTTTC
CDR3 protein: CASSPGAGANVLTF

clone size: .
V gene: TRBV9
J gene: TRBJ2-3
D gene: .
CDR3 DNA: TGTGCCAGCAGCGTAGCCGGGAACACAGATACGCAGTATTTT
CDR3 protein: CASSVAGNTDTQYF

clone size: .
V gene: TRBV11-2
J gene: TRBJ1-5
D gene: .
CDR3 DNA: TGTGCCAGCAGCTTAGATAGTGGTTTTTGGAGGGATCAGCCCCAGCATTTT
CDR3 protein: CASSLDSGFWRDQPQHF

clone size: few
V gene: TRBV28
J gene: TRBJ1-5
D gene: .
CDR3 DNA: TGTGCCAGCAGTTTAGTGGGTCAGCCCCAGCATTTT
CDR3 protein: CASSLVGQPQHF

clone size: .
V gene: TRBV7-8
J gene: TRBJ1-5
D gene: .
CDR3 DNA: TGTGCCAGCAGCCCGGACCGGCAACCCCAGCATTTT
CDR3 protein: CASSPDRQPQHF

clone size: few
V gene: TRBV2
J gene: TRBJ1-4
D gene: TRBD1
CDR3 DNA: TGTGCCAGCACCATGACAGGGACTAATGAAAAACTGTTTTTT
CDR3 protein: CASTMTGTNEKLFF

clone size: .
V gene: TRBV5-1
J gene: TRBJ1-1
D gene: .
CDR3 DNA: TGCGCCAGCAGCTACGACGGGACGTCGAACACTGAAGCTTTCTTT
CDR3 protein: CASSYDGTSNTEAFF

clone size: .
V gene: TRBV5-1
J gene: TRBJ2-1
D gene: .
CDR3 DNA: TGCGCCAGCAGCTTATTGGGGCGGGACAATGAGCAGTTCTTC
CDR3 protein: CASSLLGRDNEQFF

clone size: .
V gene: TRBV5-1
J gene: TRBJ2-1
D gene: .
CDR3 DNA: TGCGCCAGCAATCGGAGGGAACAGTACAATGAGCAGTTCTTC
CDR3 protein: CASNRREQYNEQFF

clone size: .
V gene: TRBV28
J gene: TRBJ2-1
D gene: .
CDR3 DNA: TGTGCCAGCAGTTTAATCTACAATGAGCAGTTCTTC
CDR3 protein: CASSLIYNEQFF

clone size: .
V gene: TRBV28
J gene: TRBJ2-3
D gene: .
CDR3 DNA: TGTGCCACGCGGGACGGCAGCACAGATACGCAGTATTTT
CDR3 protein: CATRDGSTDTQYF

clone size: once
V gene: TRBV11-3
J gene: TRBJ1-3
D gene: .
CDR3 DNA: TGTGCCAGCAGCTTGAATCAGGGTGGAAACACCATATATTTT
CDR3 protein: CASSLNQGGNTIYF

clone size: .
V gene: TRBV6-6
J gene: TRBJ2-2
D gene: .
CDR3 DNA: TGTGCCAGCAAATTTAACACCGGGGAGCTGTTTTTT
CDR3 protein: CASKFNTGELFF

clone size: few
V gene: TRBV28
J gene: TRBJ2-4
D gene: .
CDR3 DNA: TGTGCCAGCAGTTCCGTGTGGAACATTCAGTACTTC
CDR3 protein: CASSSVWNIQYF

clone size: .
V gene: TRBV28
J gene: TRBJ1-1
D gene: .
CDR3 DNA: TGTGCCAGCAGTTCCCAACACACTGAAGCTTTCTTT
CDR3 protein: CASSSQHTEAFF

clone size: few
V gene: TRBV29-1
J gene: TRBJ1-1
D gene: .
CDR3 DNA: TGCAGCGTTGGTGGCAGGGCCAACACTGAAGCTTTCTTT
CDR3 protein: CSVGGRANTEAFF

clone size: .
V gene: TRBV5-1
J gene: TRBJ2-5
D gene: TRBD1
CDR3 DNA: TGCGCCAGCAGCTTGGGACCCGGGACAGGGGCAGAGACCCAGTACTTC
CDR3 protein: CASSLGPGTGAETQYF

clone size: .
V gene: TRBV9
J gene: TRBJ2-4
D gene: TRBD2
CDR3 DNA: TGTGCCAGCAGCGTAGGGCTAGCGGGAAACATTCAGTACTTC
CDR3 protein: CASSVGLAGNIQYF

clone size: .
V gene: TRBV7-2
J gene: TRBJ2-1
D gene: TRBD1
CDR3 DNA: TGTGCCAGCAGCTCCCAGCTGGACAGGGGGCGGAGGAATGAGCAGTTCTTC
CDR3 protein: CASSSQLDRGRRNEQFF

clone size: .
V gene: TRBV19
J gene: TRBJ1-4
D gene: .
CDR3 DNA: TGTGCCAGTAGTAACGCTCCAGGGAATGAAAAACTGTTTTTT
CDR3 protein: CASSNAPGNEKLFF

clone size: .
V gene: TRBV2
J gene: TRBJ2-3
D gene: TRBD2
CDR3 DNA: TGTGCCAGCAGTGAACGGCTAGCGGGAGCAGATACGCAGTATTTT
CDR3 protein: CASSERLAGADTQYF

clone size: once
V gene: TRBV30
J gene: TRBJ1-4
D gene: .
CDR3 DNA: TGTGCCTGGAGTGTACCCGGCACTAGAAAGAAACTGTTTTTT
CDR3 protein: CAWSVPGTRKKLFF

clone size: .
V gene: TRBV28
J gene: TRBJ1-2
D gene: TRBD1
CDR3 DNA: TGTGCCAGCAGTTCCGGGACAGCTTTTTTCTATGGCTACACCTTC
CDR3 protein: CASSSGTAFFYGYTF

clone size: .
V gene: TRBV29-1
J gene: TRBJ2-7
D gene: TRBD2
CDR3 DNA: TGCAGCGTTGTGGTCCAGACTAGCGGGAGCGGGCACGAGCAGTACTTC
CDR3 protein: CSVVVQTSGSGHEQYF

clone size: .
V gene: TRBV5-1
J gene: TRBJ2-5
D gene: .
CDR3 DNA: TGCGCCAGCAGCTTGGCTTCAGGGGAGGAGACCCAGTACTTC
CDR3 protein: CASSLASGEETQYF

clone size: .
V gene: TRBV28
J gene: TRBJ2-1
D gene: .
CDR3 DNA: TGTGCCAGCAGTCCCTCCTCCTACAATGAGCAGTTCTTC
CDR3 protein: CASSPSSYNEQFF

clone size: once
V gene: TRBV7-3
J gene: TRBJ1-3
D gene: .
CDR3 DNA: TGTGCCAGCAGCCCCAGTCCAGGATCTGGAAACACCATATATTTT
CDR3 protein: CASSPSPGSGNTIYF

clone size: .
V gene: TRBV18
J gene: TRBJ1-2
D gene: .
CDR3 DNA: TGTGCCAGCTCACCGACAGGCAACAAAGGCTATGGCTACACCTTC
CDR3 protein: CASSPTGNKGYGYTF

clone size: .
V gene: TRBV10-3
J gene: TRBJ2-7
D gene: .
CDR3 DNA: TGTGCCATCAGTGAGAGGGTAGAGTGGCCCGAGCAGTACTTC
CDR3 protein: CAISERVEWPEQYF

clone size: .
V gene: TRBV19
J gene: TRBJ2-7
D gene: TRBD2
CDR3 DNA: TGTGCCAGTAGACGAGCGGGAGGGTTCGTGCAGTACTTC
CDR3 protein: CASRRAGGFVQYF

clone size: .
V gene: TRBV7-2
J gene: TRBJ1-5
D gene: .
CDR3 DNA: TGTGCCAGCAGCTTACGGCCCGGGGGAGGTCAGCCCCAGCATTTT
CDR3 protein: CASSLRPGGGQPQHF

clone size: .
V gene: TRBV5-5
J gene: TRBJ1-2
D gene: .
CDR3 DNA: TGTGCCAGCAGCAGGACAGCCTCCTCTAACTATGGCTACACCTTC
CDR3 protein: CASSRTASSNYGYTF

clone size: .
V gene: TRBV28
J gene: TRBJ2-7
D gene: .
CDR3 DNA: TGTGCCAGCAGTTTAAGAGACGAGCAGTACTTC
CDR3 protein: CASSLRDEQYF

clone size: .
V gene: TRBV7-9
J gene: TRBJ2-7
D gene: .
CDR3 DNA: TGTGCCAGCAGCTTATTTGAGCGAAACGAGCAGTACTTC
CDR3 protein: CASSLFERNEQYF

clone size: .
V gene: TRBV7-3
J gene: TRBJ2-2
D gene: TRBD2
CDR3 DNA: TGTGCCAGCAGCCGTACCCTAGCGGGTAACACCGGGGAGCTGTTTTTT
CDR3 protein: CASSRTLAGNTGELFF